This TCR beta chain was identified during a study of cytomegalovirus exposure and HLA in healthy donors. For the study at large: Out of 180 million or so T cells, an earlier analysis found roughly 100 million unique TCR beta sequences in total. Most donors, 70% to 85% of a few hundred genotyped, fell in the Caucasian-associated ancestry cluster. Study results and caveats: Some TCR beta chains (about 180 of them) were listed as cytomegalovirus-associated.

Only one count was recorded for this clone. The antigen remains unidentified. PCR employed 60 Vbeta and 13 Jbeta primers. Sequencing was performed with immunoSEQ multiplex PCR; in TCRdb, only in-frame clones are kept and a portion is missing. The table lists about 110,000 clones, about 69% of them singletons. Sequencing used PBMCs. This sequence originates from a man aged 35 to 55 in good health and CMV-seronegative.

This CDR3 is CASSWAKSGTSYEQYF. CDR3 in DNA: TGTGCCAGCAGCTGGGCTAAAAGCGGGACCTCCTACGAGCAGTACTTC. The V and J genes are TRBV7-9 and TRBJ2-7, with 7 bases that match TRBD2. The CDR3 is 16 residues long. J was trimmed by 0 bases and V by 4 bases; bases with no gene match: 9. CDR1 SEHNR and CDR2 FQNEAQ come from the germline V gene (reference sequence).